Detailed here is one T cell receptor beta chain. The age range of participants was 18 to 89 years, with residence in about two dozen US areas. Each participant's cohort was designated according to participant-reported clinical history. The CDR3 runs to 14 residues. CDR1 and CDR2 from the germline V gene are KGHSH and LQKENI. Deletions cut 2 bases from V and 0 bases from J, with 4 bases between. This record belongs to a study of blood T cell repertoires in COVID-19. On the study more broadly: Acute and convalescent COVID-19 samples came from the United States, Italy and Spain.

The data were produced by immunoSEQ multiplex PCR, yet TCRdb's version contains in-frame clones alone and is incomplete. This table holds some 350,000 clones, 80% to 90% found once. The sample consisted of PBMCs or T cells enriched from blood (not recorded which). The rearrangement links TRBV18 to TRBJ2-2; D unresolved. The sequence was obtained from a man between 18 and 29 years old who had recovered from COVID-19. The CDR3 DNA is TGTGCCAGCTCACCAGCGGCGAACACCGGGGAGCTGTTTTTT. It codes for CASSPAANTGELFF.